The present T cell receptor (beta chain) was sequenced within a study of cytomegalovirus exposure and HLA in healthy donors (TCRdb year 2017). About the investigation overall: An earlier analysis of approximately 600 of the donors reported 250 to 300 Gb of sequence data and 100 million to 130 million unique TCR beta sequences from 150 million to 200 million T cells. An early release covering approximately 600 HLA-typed donors comprised about 300 gigabases of sequencing data and around 86 million unique TCR sequences. Of the approximately 370 genotyped donors, approximately 81% were placed in the genetic ancestry cluster associated with self-reported Caucasian donors. The study aimed to test whether signatures of past pathogen exposure could be identified by cataloging public T cell receptors. The T cell repertoires of some 700 subjects were profiled by immunosequencing and related to cytomegalovirus serostatus. Along with the approximately 620-subject first cohort, a separate validation cohort of roughly 110 different subjects was used. High-throughput TCR immunosequencing, statistical association of individual TCRs with disease status, and machine learning were combined to predict cytomegalovirus infection status. A later analysis re-examined previously published TCR beta repertoires from hundreds of donors and added high-resolution HLA genotyping to investigate patterns of TCR occurrence. Rather than using new phenotypic data, the later analysis identified candidate immune exposures from TCR beta sequences and from how often those sequences occurred across donors. To decide whether each TCR beta V gene segment behaved as functional or pseudogenic, an earlier analysis of approximately 600 of the donors relied on high-throughput TCR beta sequencing. Alongside the repertoire data, information on donor age, sex, ethnicity and CMV serostatus was compiled. Genome-wide SNP genotypes for about 60% of the 666 donors were used in a later genetic analysis, which treated that subset as a discovery cohort. All discovery cohort repertoires had been generated using a single sequencing platform. Both class I and class II loci were covered by HLA typing, at four-digit resolution. The number of donors typed differed by locus, with 629-630 for A, B, C, DRB1 and DQB1, around 560 for DQA1, approximately 570 for DPA1, and some 440 for DPB1. Four to six DR-DQ haplotypes were handled as single units for association and clustering, since linkage in the cohort was strong. Among about 390 genotyped donors of the cohort, an average of roughly 240,000 unique TCR beta nucleotide sequences were sequenced per donor, around 18% of them non-productive. Beyond this particular receptor, the publication reports: In a later analysis, most CMV-associated TCR beta chains were found to appear HLA-restricted, with HLA associations seemingly driven largely by CMV exposure. Because the 87-base-pair reads could not distinguish some IMGT-functional V segments, including TRBV6-2 and TRBV6-3, those segments were excluded. According to a later analysis, parvovirus B19, influenza, CMV and Epstein-Barr virus appeared linked to several top co-occurrence clusters. An association between a missense DCLRE1C variant and V-gene and J-gene trimming of TCR beta chains was found in a later genetic analysis and replicated in an independent cohort. Approximately 18 rarely observed V segments, including chromosome 9 orphons, were excluded from the earlier analysis of approximately 600 of the donors because counts were too low. Linkage disequilibrium might explain the correlated functional status among segregating V segments, but an unknown experimental factor could not be excluded. Three of the identified cytomegalovirus-associated TCR beta chains were confirmed in vitro to be specific for cytomegalovirus antigens. Because some donors lacked HLA typing at each locus, the association tests relied only on the typed subset. The classifier was reported to diagnose cytomegalovirus status with high specificity and sensitivity in both the original and validation cohorts. In a later analysis, some 17,000 TCR beta sequences were associated with specific HLA alleles at a false discovery rate of 0.05. The study gave a list of 150 to 200 TCR beta chains associated with cytomegalovirus. When HLA alleles, especially DR and DQ, strongly co-occurred, TCR associations were difficult to assign to individual alleles. According to a later analysis, TCR association rates differed among HLA loci, with DRB1 alleles showing the most associated TCRs and HLA-C alleles showing the fewest. Broadly in line with IMGT annotations, most TCR beta V segments showed up in productive rearrangements about 87% or about 30% of the time in an earlier analysis of 450 to 600 of the donors. Immune exposure information for the cohort was limited to CMV serostatus. Across donors, most TCR sequences were observed very rarely, whereas some public TCRs were present in many individuals. In this cohort, only TCR beta chains were sequenced, and detectable features were limited by the absence of alpha or paired-chain data. The authors suggested that the approach could potentially be generalized to other disease states and immunological phenotypes. A further reported finding was that TCR beta sequences accurately predicted the HLA-A and HLA-B alleles for most subjects in the first cohort. Presence/absence analyses assumed roughly uniform sequencing depth across donors, an assumption that may not hold. According to a later genetic analysis, donors in an Asian-associated ancestry cluster had fewer N-insertions in productive TCRs than the roughly 700-donor mean. Compared with equally common non-associated chains, HLA-associated TCR beta chains in a later analysis were more clonally expanded and had lower generation probabilities. A cluster of highly shared sequence variants was judged likely to be a technical artifact of the sequencing pipeline.

The CDR3, from cysteine to phenylalanine, totals 11 residues. Left in the record is the CDR3 DNA by itself, 33 bases read in frame from the first base. At the junction V is shortened by 8 bases and J by 1 base, with 6 bases in between. CDR1 SGHRS and CDR2 YFSETQ were looked up in the germline V gene. In total, roughly 670 healthy bone marrow donors made up the cohort. At the time of sampling, all cohort members were nominally healthy, though unrecorded immune exposures were likely present. The donor was CMV seronegative and was included in the group of several hundred seronegative cohort members. A peripheral blood sample was collected from each donor, and TCR beta sequencing was performed on peripheral blood mononuclear cells. Genomic DNA extraction from the blood cell samples was performed with the Qiagen DNeasy Blood Extraction Kit. Library prep was done by the immunoSEQ multiplex PCR assay. The multiplex PCR relied on a mix of 60 forward primers for TCR Vbeta segments and 13 reverse primers for TCR Jbeta segments. A multiplex PCR assay on genomic DNA amplified the CDR3 region of rearranged TCR beta genes. The amplified TCR beta libraries were sequenced on the Illumina HiSeq System as 87-base-pair reads. In the authors' own workflow: In a later analysis, roughly 80 million unique TCR beta chains were counted across the 500 to 700 repertoires, and some 10 million of these chains were shared by at least two donors. Raw reads were error-corrected and collapsed into unique sequences with a nearest-neighbor algorithm that merged closely related sequences to remove PCR and sequencing errors. To assign V, D and J gene segments, CDR3 sequences were aligned to IMGT reference sequences. For a sequence to be retained, at least a six-nucleotide match to both a V gene segment and a J gene segment was required. Rearrangements were classified as productive when the CDR3 lacked stop codons and remained in frame with V and J, and all other rearrangements were classified as non-productive. Following IMGT convention, CDR3 was defined as the stretch from the second conserved V-encoded cysteine up to the conserved J-encoded phenylalanine. Sequences without an unambiguous match to a single V gene segment were excluded from the earlier analysis of a few hundred of the donors. In an earlier analysis of 587 of the donors, V segments were called functional above 56.7% productive rearrangements and were called segregating when the between-donor standard deviation exceeded 5%. To diagnose cytomegalovirus status from the catalog of TCR beta chain sequences, a statistical classification framework was built. A later analysis assigned V and J genes by comparing TCR nucleotide sequences with IMGT/GENE-DB human TR gene sequences. A later analysis assigned CDR3 sequences and most-parsimonious VDJ recombination scenarios with the TCRdist pipeline. In a later analysis, each TCR beta chain was defined by its CDR3 amino acid sequence together with its V-gene family, and reads without a unique V-gene family were excluded. As a way to deal with suspected cross-contamination and a sequencing artifact, a later analysis dropped over 550 nucleotide sequences that were highly shared and had low generation probability. For each public chain, a later analysis derived a clonal expansion index from normalized ranks of inferred template counts within each repertoire. A later analysis computed generation probabilities with a VDJ recombination model fitted to out-of-frame rearrangements, and checked the results against IGoR. Hypergeometric tests were used in a later analysis to score TCR-TCR, TCR-HLA and TCR-CMV co-occurrence, with a repertoire-size bias correction applied to the TCR pairs. To estimate false discovery rates, a later analysis permuted the HLA or CMV assignments 20 times. In a later analysis, co-occurring TCRs were grouped using DBSCAN, and TCRdist sequence similarity was added for clustering within HLA-allele-positive subsets. Repertoires with fewer than 30,000 or more than 120,000 public chains, plus five repertoires with anomalous nucleotide sharing, were excluded from co-occurrence clustering. TCRdb mirrors the immuneACCESS table, restricted to in-frame sequences. Some clones are absent from its copies; in checked studies, under half trace to an unresolved V gene, and the reason for the others is unknown. V and J calls plus clone size are reproduced from that table; the DNA served to infer D and trimming. For this sample, the table gives 100,000 to 150,000 clones. The ten largest make up approximately 1% of the sample.

Concerning this clone itself: Its antigen remains undetermined.

The source of this sequence is a man in his late teens or twenties in good health and CMV-seronegative. Recombination joined TRBV5-1 with TRBJ1-1; the D gene identity is not certain. Sample: PBMCs. Here the CDR3 is given as CASKQNTEAFF. The DNA sequence is given as TGCGCCAGTAAACAGAACACTGAAGCTTTCTTT.